This TCR beta chain is drawn from a study of blood T cell repertoires in COVID-19. With 3 bases clipped from V and 3 bases from J, the junction kept 10 bases outside the gene matches. CDR1 LGHNA and CDR2 YSLEER come from the germline V gene. This CDR3 is built from 17 residues. The repertoire was sequenced with immunoSEQ multiplex PCR; TCRdb's copy has only in-frame clones and lacks some. The table shows more than 90,000 clones, with around 81% occurring only once. The receptor's source is a man aged 55 to 69 with acute or convalescent COVID-19. Sequencing used peripheral blood. V and J are TRBV4-3 and TRBJ2-1; 8 positions match TRBD2. The CDR3 is CASSQGYSGGFYNEQFF. Written as DNA, the CDR3 is TGCGCCAGCAGCCAGGGCTACAGCGGGGGATTCTACAATGAGCAGTTCTTC.